Described below is a single T cell receptor beta chain sequence and its context. This clone showed up just a few times. No antigen is known for it. Base-call qualities are not available, and no considerably larger clone is one nucleotide away. The CDR3 runs 16 amino acids, cysteine and phenylalanine included. Of the read, only the CDR3 DNA is kept; its 48 bases are in frame from base 1. Taken from the germline V gene, the CDR1 and CDR2 loops are SGHVS and FNYEAQ. The trim is 5 bases for V and 0 bases for J, with a gap of 14 bases between the germline ends. The data originate from a study of cytomegalovirus exposure and HLA in healthy donors (dated 2017 in TCRdb). In the study overall: An earlier analysis of several hundred of the donors reported around 280 Gb of sequence data and around 110 million unique TCR beta sequences obtained from about 179 million T cells. An early release that covered around 590 HLA-typed donors contained approximately 300 gigabases of sequencing data and some 87 million unique TCR sequences. Among the roughly 380 genotyped donors, 75% to 90% belonged to the genetic ancestry cluster associated with self-reported Caucasian donors. The study aimed to test whether cataloging public T cell receptors could reveal signatures of past pathogen exposure. The T cell repertoires of 666 subjects were profiled by immunosequencing and related to cytomegalovirus serostatus. In addition to the first cohort of about 650 subjects, a separate validation cohort of approximately 130 different subjects was used. To predict cytomegalovirus infection status, the study brought together high-throughput TCR immunosequencing, statistical association of individual TCRs with disease status, and machine learning. A later analysis re-analyzed previously published TCR beta repertoires from several hundred donors and added high-resolution HLA genotyping to study TCR occurrence patterns. In the later analysis, no new phenotypic data were used to find candidate immune exposures; instead, reliance was placed on TCR beta sequences and their occurrence across donors. An earlier analysis of fewer than 750 of the donors used high-throughput TCR beta sequencing to judge whether each TCR beta V gene segment behaved as functional or pseudogenic. Donor age, sex, ethnicity and CMV serostatus were compiled together with the repertoire data. In a later genetic analysis, genome-wide SNP genotypes for about 55% of the roughly 700 donors were used, and that subset was treated as a discovery cohort. All discovery cohort repertoires had been generated using a single sequencing platform. HLA typing covered class I and class II loci at four-digit resolution. Typing coverage differed by locus: A, B, C, DRB1 and DQB1 were typed in roughly 620-630 donors, DQA1 in 522, DPA1 in nearly 610, and DPB1 in around 490. Four to six DR-DQ haplotypes were handled as single units for association and clustering, since linkage in the cohort was strong. On average, around 240,000 unique TCR beta nucleotide sequences were sequenced per donor among 350 to 400 genotyped donors of the cohort, with about 19% of those sequences being non-productive. The investigation overall reported the following: According to a later analysis, parvovirus B19, influenza, CMV and Epstein-Barr virus appeared linked to several top co-occurrence clusters. A later genetic analysis associated a missense DCLRE1C variant with V-gene and J-gene trimming of TCR beta chains, and an independent cohort replicated the association. The authors suggested that the approach could potentially be extended to other disease states and immunological phenotypes. In both the original and validation cohorts, the classifier was reported to diagnose cytomegalovirus status with high specificity and sensitivity. In vitro tests confirmed that a few of the cytomegalovirus-associated TCR beta chains recognize cytomegalovirus antigens. Over 15 rarely observed V segments, including chromosome 9 orphons, were excluded from the earlier analysis of several hundred of the donors because counts were too low. A later analysis found that TCR association rates varied across HLA loci, with DRB1 alleles showing the most associated TCRs and HLA-C alleles the fewest. When HLA alleles, especially DR and DQ, strongly co-occurred, attributing TCR associations to individual alleles was difficult. Most TCR sequences were seen in very few donors, while some public TCRs were found in many individuals. Some IMGT-functional V segments, including TRBV6-2 and TRBV6-3, could not be distinguished by the 87-base-pair reads and were therefore excluded. Roughly uniform sequencing depth across donors was assumed in presence/absence analyses, although this assumption may not hold. The cohort was sequenced for TCR beta chains only, and without alpha or paired-chain data the features that could be detected were limited. In a later genetic analysis, fewer N-insertions in productive TCRs were reported among donors in an Asian-associated ancestry cluster than the roughly 700-donor mean. HLA typing was unavailable for some donors at each locus, so association tests used only the typed subset. Immune exposure information for the cohort was limited to CMV serostatus. In a later analysis, HLA-associated TCR beta chains were found to be more clonally expanded and to have lower generation probabilities than equally common non-associated chains. In an earlier analysis of several hundred of the donors, most TCR beta V segments were observed in productive rearrangements about 90% or about 30% of the time, broadly matching IMGT annotations. The sequencing pipeline was judged likely to have produced a cluster of highly shared sequence variants as a technical artifact. Correlated functional status among segregating V segments might reflect linkage disequilibrium, but an unknown experimental factor could not be ruled out. In the study, some 160 TCR beta chains were listed as associated with cytomegalovirus. A further reported finding was that TCR beta sequences accurately predicted the HLA-A and HLA-B alleles for most subjects in the first cohort. At a false discovery rate of 0.05, a later analysis linked fewer than 20,000 TCR beta sequences to specific HLA alleles. In a later analysis, most CMV-associated TCR beta chains were found to appear HLA-restricted, with HLA associations seemingly driven largely by CMV exposure.

The cohort comprised approximately 700 healthy bone marrow donors. Cohort members were all nominally healthy when sampled, although unrecorded immune exposures were likely present. The donor tested CMV seropositive, placing the donor among the approximately 290 seropositive members of the cohort. Each donor provided a peripheral blood sample, and peripheral blood mononuclear cells were used for TCR beta sequencing. Genomic DNA was extracted from the blood cell samples with the Qiagen DNeasy Blood Extraction Kit. Library creation used the immunoSEQ multiplex PCR assay. A mixture of 60 forward primers for TCR Vbeta segments and 13 reverse primers for TCR Jbeta segments was used in the multiplex PCR. The CDR3 region of rearranged TCR beta genes was amplified from genomic DNA with a multiplex PCR assay. Amplified TCR beta libraries were sequenced as 87-base-pair reads on the Illumina HiSeq System. As for how the authors treated the data: In a later analysis, some 80 million unique TCR beta chains were counted across the 666 repertoires, and roughly 10 million of these chains were shared by at least two donors. To remove PCR and sequencing errors, raw reads were error-corrected and collapsed into unique sequences using a nearest-neighbor algorithm that merged closely related sequences. To assign V, D and J gene segments, CDR3 sequences were aligned to IMGT reference sequences. For a sequence to be retained, a match of at least six nucleotides was required to both a V gene segment and a J gene segment. Rearrangements were called productive when the CDR3 lacked stop codons and stayed in frame with V and J; all others were non-productive. CDR3 was defined by IMGT convention, running from the second conserved V-encoded cysteine to the conserved J-encoded phenylalanine. The earlier analysis of about 530 of the donors excluded any sequence lacking an unambiguous match to a single V gene segment. In an earlier analysis of 450 to 700 of the donors, V segments were called functional above 56.7% productive rearrangements and were called segregating when the between-donor standard deviation exceeded 5%. To diagnose cytomegalovirus status from the catalog of TCR beta chain sequences, a statistical classification framework was built. A later analysis assigned V and J genes by comparing TCR nucleotide sequences with IMGT/GENE-DB human TR gene sequences. The TCRdist pipeline was used in a later analysis to assign CDR3 sequences and most-parsimonious VDJ recombination scenarios. A later analysis defined each TCR beta chain by its CDR3 amino acid sequence plus V-gene family, and excluded reads lacking a unique V-gene family. To address suspected cross-contamination and a sequencing artifact, a later analysis removed some 620 highly shared, low-generation-probability nucleotide sequences. A later analysis calculated a clonal expansion index for each public chain from normalized within-repertoire ranks of inferred template counts. Generation probabilities in a later analysis came from a VDJ recombination model fitted to out-of-frame rearrangements, and those results were checked against IGoR. Hypergeometric tests were used in a later analysis to score TCR-TCR, TCR-HLA and TCR-CMV co-occurrence, with a repertoire-size bias correction applied to the TCR pairs. A later analysis estimated false discovery rates by permuting HLA or CMV assignments 20 times. In a later analysis, co-occurring TCRs were grouped with DBSCAN, and TCRdist sequence similarity was added when clustering was performed within HLA-allele-positive subsets. Co-occurrence clustering excluded repertoires with fewer than 30,000 or more than 120,000 public chains, plus five with anomalous nucleotide sharing. What TCRdb holds here is the immuneACCESS table cut down to in-frame rearrangements. Part of the clones is not present; checked against another copy, under half of the missing clones reflect an unresolved V gene, and the others are unexplained. That table furnishes V, J and clone size, whereas the DNA furnished D and trimming. Within this sample are over 150,000 clones, with over 80% of them counted one time only. The top ten clones comprise approximately 1.6% of the sample.

The rearrangement combines TRBV7-6 with TRBJ1-3; the D gene is perhaps TRBD1, from 5 matching bases. This TCR derives from a girl aged 5 to 17 in good health and CMV-seropositive. The specimen sequenced was PBMCs. This receptor has the CDR3 CASSLGGRSSGNTIYF. The sequence in DNA is TGTGCCAGCAGCCTCGGGGGGAGAAGCTCTGGAAACACCATATATTTT.